This TCR beta chain was profiled in a study of blood T cells in healthy people across ages. Study-wide findings and caveats: Age brought a roughly linear fall in TCR beta diversity measured per million T cells.

This clonotype was seen more than once but under ten times. The antigen remains unidentified. A J-beta primer mix and a sample-barcoded 5' primer were used in a second PCR of about 7 to 12 cycles. TCRdb re-called the 5' RACE reads with MiXCR, one entry per CDR3 protein. Of some 730,000 distinct CDR3 sequences in the sample, about 20% were seen once. V gave up 2 bases and J gave up 1 base; unmatched junction bases: 3. Germline CDR1 and CDR2: LNHNV and YYDKDF (reference sequence). This CDR3 comprises 16 residues. This TCR came from a man in his 70s in good health. This rearrangement joins TRBV15 to TRBJ1-5, with 9 bases that match TRBD1. Sequenced sample: blood. CDR3 protein: CATSRPGTGSNQPQHF. DNA of the CDR3: TGTGCCACCAGCAGACCCGGGACAGGGAGCAATCAGCCCCAGCATTTT.